The next 32 T cell receptor beta chains were all read from a single sample in a study of OX40 agonist ivuxolimab in advanced cancers. The assay was immunoSEQ multiplex PCR, and TCRdb's table has in-frame clones only and misses some. The data hold about 12,000 clones, with more than 75% observed a single time. The specimen comprised CD4+ or CD8+ T cells sorted from blood, sampled in a trial of the OX40 agonist ivuxolimab. These receptor sequences come from an adult with an advanced solid tumor such as melanoma, head and neck, liver or kidney cancer.

In the case of this clone: The germline gene is not matched at one end of the junction; a read error may be the cause. The same CDR3 also results from other DNA sequences found in this sample. The chain links TRBV28 to TRBJ1-2, with a tentative D call TRBD1 (6 bases). The germline gives CDR1 MDHEN, CDR2 SYDVKM. The CDR3 loop spans 16 amino acids. Here the CDR3 reads CASSSLREGGNYGYTF. The CDR3, as DNA: TGTGCCAGCAGTTCCCTTAGGGAAGGGGGTAACTACGGCTACACCTTC.

This chain uses TRBV5-4 with TRBJ1-4; 7 nucleotides match TRBD1. After removal of 3 bases from V and 7 bases from J, the junction contained 9 bases not matched to a gene. Germline V lookup: CDR1 SGHNT, CDR2 YYREEE (reference sequence). CDR3 size: 15 residues. This CDR3 is CASSSPRTGREKLFF. In DNA, the CDR3 is TGTGCCAGCAGCTCGCCTCGGACAGGTCGTGAAAAACTGTTTTTT.

This chain uses TRBV4-1 with TRBJ1-1; no definite D call. Germline V gene lookup returns CDR1 MGHRA and CDR2 YSYEKL. This CDR3 contains 14 residues. The V gene lost 5 bases and the J gene lost 1 base, with 11 bases spanning the gap. The CDR3 region has the DNA TGCGCCAGCAGCGACGGACCAGGGAACACTGAAGCTTTCTTT. This sequence encodes CASSDGPGNTEAFF.

The chain couples TRBV11-1 to TRBJ2-7, with D unresolved. V shed 4 bases and J shed 0 bases, with 4 bases lying between them. Germline-derived CDR1 and CDR2 are SGHAT and FQDESV (reference sequence). The CDR3 covers 12 residues. Written as DNA, the CDR3 is TGTGCCAGCAGCTCCGACTCCTACGAGCAGTACTTC. It encodes CASSSDSYEQYF.

The chain links TRBV5-1 to TRBJ2-1; 7 bases line up with TRBD1. This CDR3 contains 15 residues. The V gene's germline CDR1 is SGHRS and CDR2 YFSETQ. With 5 bases clipped from V and 0 bases from J, the junction kept 5 bases outside the gene matches. CDR3 coding DNA: TGCGCCAGCAGTCAAAACAGGGGCTCCTACAATGAGCAGTTCTTC. This translates into CASSQNRGSYNEQFF.

The CDR3 DNA reads TGTGGCGCTGGCTCGGGCCCCTACGAGCAGTACTTC. Translation: CGAGSGPYEQYF. The chain employs TRBV6-5 and TRBJ2-7; D ambiguous. Germline CDR1 MNHEY, CDR2 SVGAGI. CDR3 length: 12 amino acids.

The chain recombines TRBV7-9 with TRBJ1-1, with D uncertain. V lost 0 bases to trimming and J lost 4 bases, with 9 bases between them. The CDR3 length is 14 residues. Looked up from germline, CDR1 is SEHNR and CDR2 is FQNEAQ (reference sequence). The CDR3 spells CASSLASESTEAFF. The DNA of the CDR3 is TGTGCCAGCAGCTTAGCGTCGGAGAGCACTGAAGCTTTCTTT.

This chain links TRBV7-6 with TRBJ2-2; the D is unclear. Between the trimmed V and J ends, which lost 0 bases and 6 bases, there was a span of 2 bases. This CDR3 spans 12 amino acids. CDR1 SGHVS and CDR2 FNYEAQ come from the germline V gene. The CDR3 region has the DNA TGTGCCAGCAGCTTAGCTGCCGGGGAGCTGTTTTTT. Amino acids: CASSLAAGELFF.

This clone was detected only a few times. The V gene is TRBV19, the J gene TRBJ2-7, with 8 bases aligning to TRBD1. Germline V gives CDR1 LNHDA, CDR2 SQIVND (reference sequence). V was pared by 8 bases and J by 2 bases, with 2 bases of the junction left unmatched. This CDR3 has 12 residues. This chain's CDR3 is CASGQGPYEQYF. In DNA form, the CDR3 reads TGTGCCAGTGGACAGGGACCCTACGAGCAGTACTTC.

CDR3 bases: TGTGCCAGCAGCTTAATACTAGCGCGACCCTACAATGAGCAGTTCTTC. This encodes CASSLILARPYNEQFF. The V and J genes are TRBV7-3 and TRBJ2-1; 7 nucleotides line up with TRBD2. Losses at the gene ends were 1 base for V and 2 bases for J; bases not matched to a gene: 5. Germline V gene lookup returns CDR1 SGHTA and CDR2 FQGTGA. This CDR3 has 16 amino acids.

J is TRBJ2-3 and V is TRBV7-2; D is uncertain. Trimming removed 1 base from V and 5 bases from J, with 7 bases in between. The CDR3 contains 13 residues. The germline V gene encodes CDR1 SGHTA and CDR2 FQGNSA. The CDR3 DNA reads as TGTGCCAGCAGCTTAGAACAGAGAGATACGCAGTATTTT. It is translated as CASSLEQRDTQYF. Filled out from reference TRBV7-2 and TRBJ2-3, the complete variable domain reads GAGVSQSPSNKVTEKGKDVELRCDPISGHTALYWYRQSLGQGLEFLIYFQGNSAPDKSGLPSDRFSAERTGGSVSTLTIQRTQQEDSAVYLCASSLEQRDTQYFGPGTRLTVL.

The chain recombines TRBV27 with TRBJ2-7; the D is unclear. Per the germline V gene, CDR1 is MNHEY and CDR2 is SMNVEV (reference sequence). V was pared by 0 bases and J by 4 bases, with 7 bases between. CDR3 length equals 13 residues. CDR3 protein: CASSLSHVYEQYF. CDR3 sequence (DNA): TGTGCCAGCAGTTTATCCCACGTTTACGAGCAGTACTTC.

The chain uses TRBV7-6 and TRBJ1-1; TRBD1 is a possible D gene (6 bases). CDR3 length: 12 amino acids. V lost 7 bases to trimming and J lost 4 bases, with 10 bases between them. Per the germline V gene, CDR1 is SGHVS and CDR2 is FNYEAQ. CDR3 sequence (DNA): TGTGCCAGCACCTCGGACAGCACTGAAGCTTTCTTT. Amino acids: CASTSDSTEAFF.

V usage is TRBV19 and J usage is TRBJ1-2; TRBD1 is a possible D gene (5 bases). Trimming shortened V by 5 bases and J by 2 bases, and 21 bases separated the two germline ends. Germline values: CDR1 LNHDA, CDR2 SQIVND (reference sequence). This CDR3 comprises 17 residues. The DNA of the CDR3 is TGTGCCAGTAGTTTCTCTCGGGGGGGATACTTGAACTATGGCTACACCTTC. Amino acids: CASSFSRGGYLNYGYTF. The entire variable domain, with the rest obtained from reference TRBV19 and TRBJ1-2, is as follows: DGGITQSPKYLFRKEGQNVTLSCEQNLNHDAMYWYRQDPGQGLRLIYYSQIVNDFQKGDIAEGYSVSREKKESFPLTVTSAQKNPTAFYLCASSFSRGGYLNYGYTFGSGTRLTVV.

The CDR3 DNA sequence: TGTGCCAGCAGCCAAGGACTCGGGATTAGCGGGAGGCTCATGGAGACCCAGTACTTC. Protein sequence: CASSQGLGISGRLMETQYF. The gene calls are TRBV4-2 and TRBJ2-5; 10 nucleotides agree with TRBD2. J gave up 5 bases and V 1 base, and 16 bases lay outside the gene matches. There are 19 residues in the CDR3. Germline assignment: CDR1 LGHNA and CDR2 YNFKEQ.

In nucleotides, the CDR3 is TGTGCCAGCAGTCAGGAGAGGGTTAAGGGCTACGAGCAGTACTTC. This sequence encodes CASSQERVKGYEQYF. The chain has TRBV6-5 and TRBJ2-7, with TRBD2 as a possible D gene (5 bases). This CDR3 has 15 amino acids. The germline gives CDR1 MNHEY, CDR2 SVGAGI. V lost 5 bases, J lost 3 bases, and 17 bases lay in between.

This sequence joins TRBV9 and TRBJ2-1; TRBD1 is a possible D gene (6 bases). Per germline, CDR1 SGDLS and CDR2 YYNGEE. The CDR3 runs 16 residues. Trimming left V 0 bases short and J 8 bases short, with 18 bases between. Here the CDR3 reads CASSVEGRVEGDEQFF. CDR3 nucleotides: TGTGCCAGCAGCGTAGAGGGCAGGGTTGAGGGGGATGAGCAGTTCTTC.

This clone occurred a few times. V usage is TRBV9 and J usage is TRBJ2-5; D tentatively fits TRBD1 or TRBD2 (6 bases each). There are 14 residues in the CDR3. Per germline, CDR1 SGDLS and CDR2 YYNGEE. V was clipped by 0 bases and J by 5 bases, with 11 bases between them. This CDR3 is CASSVAGGGETQYF. The CDR3 DNA sequence: TGTGCCAGCAGCGTAGCCGGGGGCGGGGAGACCCAGTACTTC.

There are a few counts of this clone. The V and J genes are TRBV6-1 and TRBJ2-3, with 7 bases aligning to TRBD2. The CDR3 totals 17 residues. Trimming at V came to 0 bases and at J to 4 bases, leaving 10 bases not matched to a gene. Germline CDR1 and CDR2: MNHNS and SASEGT. CDR3 DNA: TGTGCCAGCAGTGAAGCTCGAGCGGGGAGGTCCTCAGATACGCAGTATTTT. It yields the protein CASSEARAGRSSDTQYF.

V and J are TRBV9 and TRBJ1-1, with 7 nucleotides matching TRBD1. The junction had 3 bases not matched to a gene; V was cut back by 4 bases and J by 3 bases. CDR1 is SGDLS and CDR2 is YYNGEE in the germline V gene. This CDR3 contains 13 residues. As DNA, the CDR3 is TGTGCCAGCAGCAATACAGGGGACACTGAAGCTTTCTTT. Encoded protein: CASSNTGDTEAFF.

In its sample, this clone was seen once. The chain is built from TRBV7-8 and TRBJ2-4, with D possibly TRBD2 on 5 matching bases. V was pared by 4 bases and J by 0 bases, with 10 bases between. The V gene's germline CDR1 is SGHVS and CDR2 FQNEAQ. The CDR3 is 15 amino acids. This chain's CDR3 is CASSSHSAAKNIQYF. The CDR3 DNA is TGTGCCAGCAGCTCCCATAGCGCAGCCAAAAACATTCAGTACTTC.

This clone was detected only a few times. The CDR3 sequence is CASSLSPIDQAFF. In nucleotides, the CDR3 is TGTGCCAGCAGTTTATCCCCGATCGACCAAGCTTTCTTT. The gene calls are TRBV27 and TRBJ1-1; no firm D call. The ends were cut back, 0 bases at V and 9 bases at J, with 11 bases in the middle. CDR1 MNHEY and CDR2 SMNVEV come from the germline V gene (reference sequence). This CDR3 has 13 residues.

This chain connects TRBV27 to TRBJ2-7; 7 bases agree with TRBD2. Germline V gene sequence: CDR1 MNHEY, CDR2 SMNVEV (reference sequence). J lost 1 base, V lost 5 bases, and 8 bases had no gene match. The length of the CDR3 is 15 residues. The chain's CDR3 is CASSPMRETSYEQYF. CDR3 sequence (DNA): TGTGCCAGCAGTCCTATGCGGGAGACATCCTACGAGCAGTACTTC.

J is TRBJ1-1 and V is TRBV6-6, with D unclear. CDR3 length: 14 residues. Germline values: CDR1 MNHNY, CDR2 SVGAGI (reference sequence). With 7 bases removed from V and 4 bases from J, the gap between germline ends came to 16 bases. CDR3 sequence (DNA): TGTGCCAGCATTAACCGGGCGCGGGGCACTGAAGCTTTCTTT. Its translation: CASINRARGTEAFF.

The chain employs TRBV28 and TRBJ1-5; no clear D. The CDR3 runs to 14 residues. Germline CDR1 MDHEN, CDR2 SYDVKM. Trimming took off 2 bases at V and 0 bases at J, with 5 bases between the two ends. CDR3 DNA: TGTGCCAGCAGTTTAACGGGTAGCAATCAGCCCCAGCATTTT. Amino acids: CASSLTGSNQPQHF. Full variable domain (missing parts from reference TRBV28 and TRBJ1-5): DVKVTQSSRYLVKRTGEKVFLECVQDMDHENMFWYRQDPGLGLRLIYFSYDVKMKEKGDIPEGYSVSREKKERFSLILESASTNQTSMYLCASSLTGSNQPQHFGDGTRLSIL.

CDR3 coding DNA: TGTGCCAGCACGCGACAGGAAACAGATACGCAGTATTTT. The encoded protein is CASTRQETDTQYF. The chain carries TRBV2 and TRBJ2-3, with a weak D call TRBD1 (6 bases). The CDR3 contains 13 residues. V was trimmed by 7 bases and J by 3 bases, leaving 11 bases between them. Per germline, CDR1 SNHLY and CDR2 FYNNEI.

V gene TRBV5-1 combines with J gene TRBJ2-3, with D tentatively TRBD2 (5 bases). V was trimmed by 6 bases and J by 1 base, leaving 9 bases between them. The CDR3 length is 13 residues. Germline values: CDR1 SGHRS, CDR2 YFSETQ. CDR3 sequence (DNA): TGCGCCAGCACGAAGGGAGGCACAGATACGCAGTATTTT. Its protein is CASTKGGTDTQYF.

The chain recombines TRBV29-1 with TRBJ1-1, with D uncertain. There are 12 residues in the CDR3. V lost 6 bases and J lost 2, with 10 bases in between. Germline CDR1 SQVTM, CDR2 ANQGSEA. The CDR3 protein is CSVPTFNTEAFF. The CDR3 DNA reads as TGCAGCGTGCCGACATTTAACACTGAAGCTTTCTTT.

The rearrangement joins TRBV6-5 to TRBJ1-1; TRBD1 matches 7 bases. The CDR3 has 15 amino acids. The junction had 7 bases not matched to a gene; V was cut back by 0 bases and J by 6 bases. Germline CDR1 and CDR2: MNHEY and SVGAGI. CDR3 nucleotides: TGTGCCAGCAGTTACTCGTCACAGGGGATCCCTGAAGCTTTCTTT. This codes for CASSYSSQGIPEAFF.

This clone turned up a few times. The rearrangement uses TRBV7-7 and TRBJ2-1, with 9 positions matching TRBD1. Germline values: CDR1 SSHAT, CDR2 FNYEAQ (reference sequence). V was pared by 2 bases and J by 2 bases, with 10 bases of the junction left unmatched. The CDR3 has 18 residues. CDR3 sequence: CASSLSAGQGTAYNEQFF. CDR3 DNA sequence: TGTGCCAGCAGCTTATCGGCCGGACAGGGGACTGCCTACAATGAGCAGTTCTTC.

The J gene is TRBJ1-1, the V gene TRBV7-9; D is possibly TRBD1 (5 bases). The CDR3 extends over 17 amino acids. Germline V CDR1 and CDR2: SEHNR, FQNEAQ (reference sequence). V lost 5 bases and J 1 base, leaving 20 bases between the germline ends. The CDR3 region has the DNA TGTGCCAGCAGCCTCCCCTTCAGGGCTCTAAGGAACACTGAAGCTTTCTTT. Protein: CASSLPFRALRNTEAFF.

This chain uses TRBV4-2 with TRBJ1-2, with TRBD1 matching over 7 bases. After removal of 0 bases from V and 7 bases from J, the junction contained 2 bases not matched to a gene. CDR3 size: 13 residues. Germline loops: CDR1 LGHNA, CDR2 YNFKEQ. The CDR3 loop reads CASSQEPGGGYTF. The CDR3 DNA reads TGTGCCAGCAGCCAAGAGCCAGGGGGTGGCTACACCTTC.